This entry concerns a single T cell receptor (beta chain). Its antigen remains unknown. The data are from a study of T cell responses to AZD1222 COVID-19 vaccine. Study results and limitations: Donors in the cohort were predominantly white British and more often female, and clonal diversity was possibly underestimated.

This table comes from immunoSEQ multiplex PCR, and its TCRdb copy is limited to in-frame clones, with some not included. The sample has 140,000 to 150,000 clones, 88% seen once. V was shortened by 2 bases and J by 5 bases, with 15 bases between the two germline ends. This CDR3 is built from 15 residues. The germline V gene has CDR1 MDHEN and CDR2 SYDVKM. This TCR was sampled from an adult in good health. V and J are TRBV28 and TRBJ1-2, with D perhaps matching TRBD1 (6 bases). Here the sequenced sample was peripheral blood, taken on day 0 of AZD1222 vaccination. The CDR3 region is CASSLTLGHLYGYTF. CDR3 coding DNA: TGTGCCAGCAGTTTAACCCTGGGACACCTTTATGGCTACACCTTC.